There are a few counts of the clone carrying this T cell receptor (beta chain). Its antigen is unknown. The data are from a study of T cells in Graves' hyperthyroidism and ophthalmopathy. Study conclusions and caveats: Most expanded thyroid clonotypes above 0.001 recurred in blood.

Template material for amplifying TCR beta CDR3 regions consisted of RNA transcripts. TCR CDR3 underwent first-round RT-PCR with the HTBI primer set. TCRdb fed the multiplex PCR reads into MiXCR, producing one record per CDR3 protein. The profile shows more than 300,000 distinct CDR3 sequences, about 15% of them singletons. Diagnosis of hyperthyroidism was new in patients aged 18 to 65, and its duration was under 2 months. Lactation, pregnancy, other autoimmune disease or uncontrolled infection led to exclusion of patients. Isolation of PBMCs was performed on about 10 ml fresh peripheral blood. With V trimmed by 3 bases and J by 7 bases, 9 bases remained unmatched. The CDR3 is 17 amino acids. CDR1 is ENHRY and CDR2 is SYGVKD in the germline V gene.

Source material: blood. The gene calls are TRBV10-3 and TRBJ2-1, with 13 bases aligning to TRBD2. The source is a woman in her twenties or thirties with Graves' hyperthyroidism that later progressed to Graves' ophthalmopathy. CDR3 nucleotide sequence: TGTGCCATCAGTGACCGAAGGGGACTAGCGGGGAGGAATGAGCAGTTCTTC. The encoded protein is CAISDRRGLAGRNEQFF.